The sequence of this TCR beta chain was determined in a study of PD-L1 blockade in urothelial cancer. Study as a whole: Before enrollment, 0 to 3 chemotherapy regimens had been given to patients.

Templates that were synthetic TCR analogs were spiked into each PCR. The method was immunoSEQ multiplex PCR; TCRdb's version includes in-frame clones alone and lacks a portion of them. The sample carries 85,000 to 95,000 clones, 90% recorded once. Germline V lookup: CDR1 MNHEY, CDR2 SMNVEV (reference sequence). V dropped 5 bases and J dropped 0 bases, with 15 bases sitting between them. The CDR3 sequence is 16 residues long. Documented time point: pretreatment peripheral blood. Patients were living with locally advanced or metastatic urothelial carcinoma. This chain uses TRBV27 with TRBJ2-3, with D possibly matching TRBD1 (5 bases). The source material was PBMCs, sampled around atezolizumab (anti-PD-L1) treatment. The TCR sequence derives from a man aged 60-69 years with urothelial cancer. In nucleotides, the CDR3 is TGTGCCAGCAGTACCCCCAGGGCAGGGAGCACAGATACGCAGTATTTT. Amino acid sequence: CASSTPRAGSTDTQYF.